This T cell receptor (beta chain) originates from a study of shared clonotypes between healthy human individuals. Study details: The study used three CD4 naive, three CD4 memory, two CD8 naive and one CD8 memory plate per donor. Findings of the study overall: Sampling covered nothing but blood. Tissue TCR repertoires likely differ from those found in blood. Among the subsets, naive ones generally showed larger estimated richness than memory ones.

The repertoire was sequenced with immunoSEQ multiplex PCR; TCRdb's copy has only in-frame clones and lacks some. The repertoire consists of millions of clones, with more than 80% occurring once and the leading ten covering under 0.45%. For this clone: Antigen unknown.

The CDR3 extends over 15 amino acids. V was clipped by 1 base and J by 2 bases, with 10 bases between them. Germline CDR1 is MGHRA and CDR2 is YSYEKL. Sequenced input: naive CD4+ T cells from PBMCs. The sample's subset: CD45RA+ positively selected. V gene TRBV4-1 combines with J gene TRBJ2-3; D not certain. This receptor was obtained from a man between 18 and 35 years old in good health. Some clones in this sample may be carry-over from other donors' samples. CDR3 region: CASSQVLGDTDTQYF. CDR3 nucleotides: TGCGCCAGCAGCCAAGTCCTCGGAGACACAGATACGCAGTATTTT.